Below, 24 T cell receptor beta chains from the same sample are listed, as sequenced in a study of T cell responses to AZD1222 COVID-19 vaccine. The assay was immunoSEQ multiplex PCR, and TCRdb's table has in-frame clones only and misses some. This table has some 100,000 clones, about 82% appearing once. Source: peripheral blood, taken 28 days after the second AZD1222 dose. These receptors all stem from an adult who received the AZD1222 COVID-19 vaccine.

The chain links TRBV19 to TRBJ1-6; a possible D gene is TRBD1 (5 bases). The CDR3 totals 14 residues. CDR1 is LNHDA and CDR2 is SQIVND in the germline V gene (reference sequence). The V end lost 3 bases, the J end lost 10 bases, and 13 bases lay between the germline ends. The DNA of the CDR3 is TGTGCCAGTAGTATGATCAGGGCAGAGTCACCCCTCCACTTT. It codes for CASSMIRAESPLHF.

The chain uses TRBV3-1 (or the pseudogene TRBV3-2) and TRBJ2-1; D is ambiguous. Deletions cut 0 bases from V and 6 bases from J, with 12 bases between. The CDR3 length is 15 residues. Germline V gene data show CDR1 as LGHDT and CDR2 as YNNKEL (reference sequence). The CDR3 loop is CASSQDIGPTNEQFF. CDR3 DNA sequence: TGTGCCAGCAGCCAAGATATAGGGCCAACCAATGAGCAGTTCTTC.

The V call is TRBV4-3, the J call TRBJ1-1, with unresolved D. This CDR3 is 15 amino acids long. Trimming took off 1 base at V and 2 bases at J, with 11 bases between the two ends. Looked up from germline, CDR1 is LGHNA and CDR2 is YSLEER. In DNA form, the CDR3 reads TGCGCCAGCAGCCAAGGTGCCACAGCAAACACTGAAGCTTTCTTT. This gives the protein CASSQGATANTEAFF.

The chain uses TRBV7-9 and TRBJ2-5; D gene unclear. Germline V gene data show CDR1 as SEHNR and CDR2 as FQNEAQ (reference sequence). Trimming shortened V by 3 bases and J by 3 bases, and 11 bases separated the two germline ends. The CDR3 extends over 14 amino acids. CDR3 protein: CASSLGQEEETQYF. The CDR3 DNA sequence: TGTGCCAGCAGCTTGGGCCAGGAAGAAGAGACCCAGTACTTC.

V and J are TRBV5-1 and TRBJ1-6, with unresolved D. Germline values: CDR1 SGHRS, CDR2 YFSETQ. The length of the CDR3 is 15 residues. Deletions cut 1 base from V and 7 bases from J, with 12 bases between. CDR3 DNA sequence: TGCGCCAGCAGCTTGCAGACCGTAGGGAATTCACCCCTCCACTTT. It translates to CASSLQTVGNSPLHF.

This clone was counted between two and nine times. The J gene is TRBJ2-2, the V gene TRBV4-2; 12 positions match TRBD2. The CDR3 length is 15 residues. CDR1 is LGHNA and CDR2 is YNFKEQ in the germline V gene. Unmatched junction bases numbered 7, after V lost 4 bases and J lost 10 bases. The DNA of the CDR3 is TGTGCCAGCAGCCCAGCTGGGACTAGCGGGCCGGAGCTGTTTTTT. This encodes CASSPAGTSGPELFF.

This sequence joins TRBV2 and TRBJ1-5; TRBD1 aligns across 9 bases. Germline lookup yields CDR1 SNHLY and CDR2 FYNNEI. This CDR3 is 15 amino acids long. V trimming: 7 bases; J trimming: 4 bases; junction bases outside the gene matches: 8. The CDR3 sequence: CASKTNRGQNQPQHF. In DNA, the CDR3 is TGTGCCAGCAAAACTAACAGGGGGCAGAATCAGCCCCAGCATTTT.

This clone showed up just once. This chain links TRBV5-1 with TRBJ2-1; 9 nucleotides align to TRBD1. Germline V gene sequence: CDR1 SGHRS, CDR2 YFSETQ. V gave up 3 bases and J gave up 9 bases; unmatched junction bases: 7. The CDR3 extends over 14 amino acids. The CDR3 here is CASSSGQGGGEQFF. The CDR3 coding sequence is TGCGCCAGCAGCTCGGGACAGGGAGGGGGTGAGCAGTTCTTC.

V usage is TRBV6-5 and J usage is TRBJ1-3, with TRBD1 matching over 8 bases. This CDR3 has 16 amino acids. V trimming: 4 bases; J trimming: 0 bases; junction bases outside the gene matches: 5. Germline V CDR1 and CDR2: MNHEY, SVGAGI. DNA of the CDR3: TGTGCCAGCAGTTCTCTTCAGGGGGCCTCTGGAAACACCATATATTTT. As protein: CASSSLQGASGNTIYF.

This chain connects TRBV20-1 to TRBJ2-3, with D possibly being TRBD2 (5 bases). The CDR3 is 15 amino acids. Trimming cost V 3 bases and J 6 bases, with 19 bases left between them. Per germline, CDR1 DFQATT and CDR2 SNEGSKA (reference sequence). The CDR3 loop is CSASRVARTTDTQYF. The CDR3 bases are TGCAGTGCTAGTCGGGTAGCGCGAACGACGGATACGCAGTATTTT.

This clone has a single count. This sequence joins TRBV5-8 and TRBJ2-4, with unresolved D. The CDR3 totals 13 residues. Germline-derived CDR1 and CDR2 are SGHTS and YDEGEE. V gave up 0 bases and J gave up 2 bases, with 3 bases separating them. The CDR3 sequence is CASSLDTKNIQYF. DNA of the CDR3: TGTGCCAGCAGCTTGGACACCAAAAACATTCAGTACTTC. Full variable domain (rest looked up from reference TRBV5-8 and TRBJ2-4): EAGVTQSPTHLIKTRGQQATLRCSPISGHTSVYWYQQALGLGLQFLLWYDEGEERNRGNFPPRFSGRQFPNYSSELNVNALELEDSALYLCASSLDTKNIQYFGAGTRLSVL.

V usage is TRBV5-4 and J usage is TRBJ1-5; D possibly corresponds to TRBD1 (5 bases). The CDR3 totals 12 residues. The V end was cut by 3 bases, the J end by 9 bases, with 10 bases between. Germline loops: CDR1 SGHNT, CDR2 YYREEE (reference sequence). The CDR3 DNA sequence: TGTGCCAGCAGCTCCAGGGATGGGCCCCAGCATTTT. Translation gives CASSSRDGPQHF.

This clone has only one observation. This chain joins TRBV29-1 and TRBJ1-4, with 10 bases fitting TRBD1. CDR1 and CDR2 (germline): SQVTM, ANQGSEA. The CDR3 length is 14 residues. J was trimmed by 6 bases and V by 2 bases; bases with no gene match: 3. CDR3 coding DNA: TGCAGCGTTGAATTCGGGACAGGGGATGAAAAACTGTTTTTT. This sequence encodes CSVEFGTGDEKLFF.

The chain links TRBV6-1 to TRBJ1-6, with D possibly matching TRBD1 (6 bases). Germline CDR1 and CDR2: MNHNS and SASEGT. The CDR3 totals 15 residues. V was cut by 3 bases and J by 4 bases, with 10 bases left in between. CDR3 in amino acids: CASSEGAGYNSPLHF. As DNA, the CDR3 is TGTGCCAGCAGTGAGGGGGCCGGATATAATTCACCCCTCCACTTT.

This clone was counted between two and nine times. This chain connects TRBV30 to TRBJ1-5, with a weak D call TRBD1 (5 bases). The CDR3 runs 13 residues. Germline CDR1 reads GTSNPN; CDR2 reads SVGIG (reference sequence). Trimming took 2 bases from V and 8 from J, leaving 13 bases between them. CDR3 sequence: CAWSRQTGEPQHF. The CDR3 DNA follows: TGTGCCTGGAGTCGACAGACGGGTGAGCCCCAGCATTTT.

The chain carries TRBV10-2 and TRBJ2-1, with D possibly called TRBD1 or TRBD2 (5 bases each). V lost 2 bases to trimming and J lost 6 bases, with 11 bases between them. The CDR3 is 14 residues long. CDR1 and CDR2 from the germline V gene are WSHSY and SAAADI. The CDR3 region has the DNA TGCGCCAGCAGTGAGGGTTGGGGACCCAATGAGCAGTTCTTC. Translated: CASSEGWGPNEQFF.

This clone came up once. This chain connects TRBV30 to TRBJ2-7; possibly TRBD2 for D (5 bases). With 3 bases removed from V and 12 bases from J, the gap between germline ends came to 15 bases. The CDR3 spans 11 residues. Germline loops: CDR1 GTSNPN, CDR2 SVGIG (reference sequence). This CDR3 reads CAWSRLLEGYF. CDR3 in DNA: TGTGCCTGGAGCAGACTCCTTGAGGGGTACTTC.

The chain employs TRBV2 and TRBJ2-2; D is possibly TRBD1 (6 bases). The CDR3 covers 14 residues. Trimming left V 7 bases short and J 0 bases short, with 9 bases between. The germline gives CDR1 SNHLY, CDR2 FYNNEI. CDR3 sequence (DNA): TGTGCCAGCATCGGGACATCGAACACCGGGGAGCTGTTTTTT. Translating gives CASIGTSNTGELFF.

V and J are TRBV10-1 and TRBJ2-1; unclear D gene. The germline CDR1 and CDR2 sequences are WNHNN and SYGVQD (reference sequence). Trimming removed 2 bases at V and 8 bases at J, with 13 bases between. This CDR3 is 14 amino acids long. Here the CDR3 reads CASSEELLSHEQFF. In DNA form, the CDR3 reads TGCGCCAGCAGTGAGGAGCTTCTCTCGCATGAGCAGTTCTTC.

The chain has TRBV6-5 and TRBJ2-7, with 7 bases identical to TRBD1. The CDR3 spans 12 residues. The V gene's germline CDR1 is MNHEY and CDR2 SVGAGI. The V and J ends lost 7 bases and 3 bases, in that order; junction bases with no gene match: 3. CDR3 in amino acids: CASKRDSYEQYF. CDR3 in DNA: TGTGCCAGCAAGAGGGACAGCTACGAGCAGTACTTC.

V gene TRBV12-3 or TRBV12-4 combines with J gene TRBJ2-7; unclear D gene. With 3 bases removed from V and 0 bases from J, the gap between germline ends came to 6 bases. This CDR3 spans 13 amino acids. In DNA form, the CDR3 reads TGTGCCAGCAGTTTTGACAACTCCTACGAGCAGTACTTC. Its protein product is CASSFDNSYEQYF.

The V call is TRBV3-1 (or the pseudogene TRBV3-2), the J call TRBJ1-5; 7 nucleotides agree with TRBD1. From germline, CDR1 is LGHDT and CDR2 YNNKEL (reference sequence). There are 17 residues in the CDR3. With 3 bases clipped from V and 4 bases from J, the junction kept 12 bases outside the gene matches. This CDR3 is CASSHRSGTDINQPQHF. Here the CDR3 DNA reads TGTGCCAGCAGCCATCGATCCGGGACAGACATAAATCAGCCCCAGCATTTT.

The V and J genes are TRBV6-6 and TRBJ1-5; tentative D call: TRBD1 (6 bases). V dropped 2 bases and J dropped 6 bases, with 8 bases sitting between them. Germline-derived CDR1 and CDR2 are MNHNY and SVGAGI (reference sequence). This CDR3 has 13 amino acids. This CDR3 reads CASSYPRGQPQHF. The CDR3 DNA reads TGTGCCAGCAGTTACCCCAGGGGTCAGCCCCAGCATTTT.

CDR3 residues: CASSGDRGYTEAFF. CDR3 in DNA: TGTGCCAGCAGTGGGGACAGGGGGTACACTGAAGCTTTCTTT. The chain is built from TRBV2 and TRBJ1-1; 11 bases are shared with TRBD1. V lost 4 bases to trimming and J lost 3 bases; unmatched junction nucleotides: 1. CDR1 and CDR2 from the germline V gene are SNHLY and FYNNEI. The CDR3 runs to 14 residues.